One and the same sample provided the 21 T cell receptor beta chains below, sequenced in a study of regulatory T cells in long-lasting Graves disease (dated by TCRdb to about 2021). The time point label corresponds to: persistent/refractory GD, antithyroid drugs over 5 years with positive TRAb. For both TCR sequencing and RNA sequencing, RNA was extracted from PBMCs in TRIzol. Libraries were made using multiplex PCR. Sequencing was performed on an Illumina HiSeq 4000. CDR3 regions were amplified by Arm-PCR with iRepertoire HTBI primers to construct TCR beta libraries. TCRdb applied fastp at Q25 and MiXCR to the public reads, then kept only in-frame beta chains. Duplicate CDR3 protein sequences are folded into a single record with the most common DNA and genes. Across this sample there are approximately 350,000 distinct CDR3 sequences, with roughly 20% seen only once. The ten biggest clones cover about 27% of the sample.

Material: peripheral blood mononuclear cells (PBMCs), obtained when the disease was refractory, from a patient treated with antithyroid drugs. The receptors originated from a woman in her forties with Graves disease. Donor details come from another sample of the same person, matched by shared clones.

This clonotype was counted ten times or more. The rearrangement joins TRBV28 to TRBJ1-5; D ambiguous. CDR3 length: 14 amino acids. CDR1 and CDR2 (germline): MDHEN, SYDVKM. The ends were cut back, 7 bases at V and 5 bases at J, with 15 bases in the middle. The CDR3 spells CASTMSLLYQPQHF. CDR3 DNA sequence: TGTGCCAGCACCATGTCCCTACTTTATCAGCCCCAGCATTTT.

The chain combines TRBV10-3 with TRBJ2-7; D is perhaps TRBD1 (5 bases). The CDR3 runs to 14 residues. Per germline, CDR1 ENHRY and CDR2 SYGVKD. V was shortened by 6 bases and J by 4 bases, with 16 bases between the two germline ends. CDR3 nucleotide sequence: TGTGCCATCAGGCAGGGAACCGGTTTTTACGAGCAGTACTTC. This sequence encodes CAIRQGTGFYEQYF.

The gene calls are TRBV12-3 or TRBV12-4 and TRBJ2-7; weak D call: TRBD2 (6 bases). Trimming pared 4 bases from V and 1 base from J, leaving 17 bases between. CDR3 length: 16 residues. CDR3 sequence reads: CASSSRIGGRSYEQYF. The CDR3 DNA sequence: TGTGCCAGCAGTTCTCGTATCGGGGGAAGGTCCTACGAGCAGTACTTC.

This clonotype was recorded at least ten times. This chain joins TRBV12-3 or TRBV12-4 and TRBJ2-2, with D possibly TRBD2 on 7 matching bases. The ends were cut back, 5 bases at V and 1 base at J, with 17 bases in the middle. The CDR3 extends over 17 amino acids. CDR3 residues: CASSTSGASGNTGELFF. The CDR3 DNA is TGTGCCAGCAGTACCTCAGGGGCTAGCGGGAACACCGGGGAGCTGTTTTTT.

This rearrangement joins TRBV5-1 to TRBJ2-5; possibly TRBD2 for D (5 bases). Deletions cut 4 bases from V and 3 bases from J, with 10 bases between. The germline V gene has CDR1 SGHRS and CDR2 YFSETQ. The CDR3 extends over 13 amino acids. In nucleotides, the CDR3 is TGCGCCAGCAGCGTGCAAGCGGAAGAGACCCAGTACTTC. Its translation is CASSVQAEETQYF.

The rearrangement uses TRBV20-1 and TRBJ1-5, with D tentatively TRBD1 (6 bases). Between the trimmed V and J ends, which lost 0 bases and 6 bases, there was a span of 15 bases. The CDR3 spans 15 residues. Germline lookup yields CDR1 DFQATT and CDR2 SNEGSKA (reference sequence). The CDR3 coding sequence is TGCAGTGCTAGAGAGGGGGGGGGGCCCAGTCAGCCCCAGCATTTT. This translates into CSAREGGGPSQPQHF.

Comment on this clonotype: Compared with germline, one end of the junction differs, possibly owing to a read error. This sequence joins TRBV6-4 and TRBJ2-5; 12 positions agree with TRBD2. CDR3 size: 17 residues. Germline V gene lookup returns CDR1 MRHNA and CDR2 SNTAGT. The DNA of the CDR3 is TGTGCCAGCAGTTACTCCGGACTAGCGGGAACCCAAGAGACCCAGTACTTC. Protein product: CASSYSGLAGTQETQYF.

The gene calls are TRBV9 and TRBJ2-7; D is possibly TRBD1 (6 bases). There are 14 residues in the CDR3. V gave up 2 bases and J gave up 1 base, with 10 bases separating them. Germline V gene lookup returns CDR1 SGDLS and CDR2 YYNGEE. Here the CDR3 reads CASSVTGSSYEQYF. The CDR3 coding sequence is TGTGCCAGCAGCGTCACAGGGTCTTCCTACGAGCAGTACTTC.

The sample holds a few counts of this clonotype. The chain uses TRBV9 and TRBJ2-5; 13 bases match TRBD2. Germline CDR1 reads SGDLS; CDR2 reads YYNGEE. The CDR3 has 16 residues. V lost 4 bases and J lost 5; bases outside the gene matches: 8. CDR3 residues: CASSPGLAGAPETQYF. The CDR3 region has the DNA TGTGCCAGCAGCCCAGGACTAGCGGGGGCTCCGGAGACCCAGTACTTC.

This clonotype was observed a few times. Here the CDR3 DNA reads TGTGCCAGCAGCTCAAGCGGCCAGGGCTACAATGAGCAGTTCTTC. It translates to CASSSSGQGYNEQFF. The chain combines TRBV13 with TRBJ2-1, with D perhaps being TRBD1 or TRBD2 (5 bases each). Trimming shortened V by 4 bases and J by 3 bases, and 13 bases separated the two germline ends. In germline, CDR1 is PRHDT, CDR2 FYEKMQ (reference sequence). This CDR3 is built from 15 residues.

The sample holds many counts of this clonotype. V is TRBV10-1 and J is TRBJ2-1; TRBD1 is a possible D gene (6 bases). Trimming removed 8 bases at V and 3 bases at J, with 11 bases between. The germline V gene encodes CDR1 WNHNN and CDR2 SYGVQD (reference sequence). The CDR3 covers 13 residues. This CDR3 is CASSTGIYNEQFF. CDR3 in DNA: TGCGCCAGCTCGACAGGAATCTACAATGAGCAGTTCTTC.

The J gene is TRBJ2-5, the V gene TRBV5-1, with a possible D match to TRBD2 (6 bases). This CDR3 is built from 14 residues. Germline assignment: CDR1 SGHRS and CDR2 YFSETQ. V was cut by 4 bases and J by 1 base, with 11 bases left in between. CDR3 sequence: CASSHPSAQETQYF. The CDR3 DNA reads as TGCGCCAGCAGCCACCCTAGCGCCCAAGAGACCCAGTACTTC.

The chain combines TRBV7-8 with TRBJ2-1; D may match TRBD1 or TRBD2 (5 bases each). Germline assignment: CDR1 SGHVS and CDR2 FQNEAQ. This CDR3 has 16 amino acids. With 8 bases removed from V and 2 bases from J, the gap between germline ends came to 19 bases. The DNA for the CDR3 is TGTGCCAGCTGCCTGAGGGGAGTGGGCCCCTACAATGAGCAGTTCTTC. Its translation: CASCLRGVGPYNEQFF.

DNA of the CDR3: TGCAGCGTAGAAAGGACGGAGAACTACGAGCAGTACTTC. Amino acid sequence: CSVERTENYEQYF. The chain is built from TRBV29-1 and TRBJ2-7, with D uncertain. The CDR3 is made up of 13 amino acids. Germline V gene sequence: CDR1 SQVTM, CDR2 ANQGSEA. Trimming removed 6 bases from V and 3 bases from J, with 15 bases in between.

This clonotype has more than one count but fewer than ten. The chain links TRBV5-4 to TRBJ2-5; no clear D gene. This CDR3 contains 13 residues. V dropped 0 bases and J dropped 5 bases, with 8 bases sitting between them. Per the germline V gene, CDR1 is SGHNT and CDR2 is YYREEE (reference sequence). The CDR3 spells CASSLASMETQYF. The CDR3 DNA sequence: TGTGCCAGCAGCTTGGCCAGCATGGAGACCCAGTACTTC. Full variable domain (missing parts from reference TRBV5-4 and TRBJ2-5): ETGVTQSPTHLIKTRGQQVTLRCSSQSGHNTVSWYQQALGQGPQFIFQYYREEENGRGNFPPRFSGLQFPNYSSELNVNALELDDSALYLCASSLASMETQYFGPGTRLLVL.

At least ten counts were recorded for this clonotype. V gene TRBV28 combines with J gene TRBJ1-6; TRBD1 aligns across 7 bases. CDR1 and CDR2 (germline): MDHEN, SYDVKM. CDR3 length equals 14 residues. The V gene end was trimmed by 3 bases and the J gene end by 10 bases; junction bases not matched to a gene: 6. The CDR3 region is CASSFRGLLSPLHF. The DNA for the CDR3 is TGTGCCAGCAGTTTTAGGGGGCTCCTGTCACCCCTCCACTTT. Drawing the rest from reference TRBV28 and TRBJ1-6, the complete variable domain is DVKVTQSSRYLVKRTGEKVFLECVQDMDHENMFWYRQDPGLGLRLIYFSYDVKMKEKGDIPEGYSVSREKKERFSLILESASTNQTSMYLCASSFRGLLSPLHFGNGTRLTVT.

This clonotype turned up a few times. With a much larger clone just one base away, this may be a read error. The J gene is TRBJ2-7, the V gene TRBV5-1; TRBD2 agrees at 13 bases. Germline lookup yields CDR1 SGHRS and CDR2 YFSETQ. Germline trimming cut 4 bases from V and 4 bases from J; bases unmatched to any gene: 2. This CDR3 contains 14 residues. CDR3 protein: CASSTGLAGYEQYF. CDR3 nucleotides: TGCGCCAGCAGCACGGGACTAGCGGGGTACGAGCAGTACTTC.

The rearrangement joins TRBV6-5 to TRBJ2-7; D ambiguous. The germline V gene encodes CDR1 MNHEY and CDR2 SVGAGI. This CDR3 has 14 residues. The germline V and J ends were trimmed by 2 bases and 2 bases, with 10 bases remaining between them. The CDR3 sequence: CASSYDEAPYEQYF. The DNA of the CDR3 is TGTGCCAGCAGTTACGATGAAGCCCCCTACGAGCAGTACTTC.

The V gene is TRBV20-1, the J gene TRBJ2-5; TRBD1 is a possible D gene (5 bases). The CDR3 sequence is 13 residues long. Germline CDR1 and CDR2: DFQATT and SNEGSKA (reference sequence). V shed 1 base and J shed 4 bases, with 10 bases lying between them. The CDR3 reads CSARGQGGETQYF. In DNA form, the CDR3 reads TGCAGTGCTAGAGGGCAGGGTGGAGAGACCCAGTACTTC.

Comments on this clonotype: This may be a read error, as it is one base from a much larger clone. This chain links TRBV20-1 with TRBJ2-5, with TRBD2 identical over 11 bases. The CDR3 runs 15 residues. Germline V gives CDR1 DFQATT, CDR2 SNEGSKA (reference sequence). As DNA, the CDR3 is TGCAGTGCTAGAGGCGGGACTAGCGGACAAGAGACCCGGTACTTC. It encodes CSARGGTSGQETRYF.

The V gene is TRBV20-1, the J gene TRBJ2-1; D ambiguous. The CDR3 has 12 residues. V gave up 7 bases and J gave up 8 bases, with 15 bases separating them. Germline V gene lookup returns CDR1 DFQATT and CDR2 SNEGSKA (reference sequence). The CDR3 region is CSVLRPIDEQFF. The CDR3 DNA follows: TGCAGTGTTCTTAGGCCTATTGATGAGCAGTTCTTC.